This T cell receptor (beta chain) was documented in a study of shared clonotypes between healthy human individuals. Turning to the study itself: Each donor had three CD4 naive, three CD4 memory, two CD8 naive and one CD8 memory plate. Study-wide results and limits: At large depth, rarefaction still showed sorted-subset sequencing to be incomplete.

A word on this clone: What it binds is unknown.

When replicate PCRs were run on sorted subsets, they used 150 to 250 ng DNA, tens of thousands of T cell genomes. Assay: immunoSEQ multiplex PCR; the TCRdb copy retains only in-frame clones and omits some. Counted here are under 2,000,000 clones, about 95% occurring once; the ten biggest clones make up 1.2%. From germline, CDR1 is SGHDT and CDR2 YYEEEE. The V and J ends lost 2 bases and 3 bases respectively, with 7 bases between them. The CDR3 has 13 amino acids. Naive CD8 cells, CD45RO-negative and positively selected for CCR7, excluded terminally differentiated effector memory CD45RA+ cells. Sequencing was done on a sample of naive CD8+ T cells sorted from blood. The source of this sequence is a man in his late teens or twenties in good health. The chain carries TRBV5-6 and TRBJ2-3; D gene ambiguous. The DNA for the CDR3 is TGTGCCAGCAGCTTCATGGTTACAGATACGCAGTATTTT. Translation gives CASSFMVTDTQYF.